The following is a T cell receptor (beta chain) sequence with its context. Its target is unknown. One entry per CDR3 protein, called by TCRdb with MiXCR from the 5' RACE reads. The repertoire consists of around 450,000 distinct CDR3 sequences, with 13% to 15% occurring once and the leading ten covering more than 0.5%. These data come from a study of identical twins. The study's findings and limits: Excess low generation probability was seen in twin-shared out-of-frame alpha sequences. Its conclusions, products of cross-sectional statistical analysis, did not come from following the same donors.

The V gene lost 2 bases and the J gene lost 2 bases, with 15 bases spanning the gap. Per germline, CDR1 MDHEN and CDR2 SYDVKM. This CDR3 contains 17 residues. A further study also used this sample, focusing on yellow fever vaccine responses in identical twins. From that second work: Twins reportedly showed a vaccine T cell response that seemed partly convergent and partly personalized.

Specimen: CD4+ T cells sorted from blood. This sequence originates from a woman aged 18 to 35 in good health. This chain links TRBV28 with TRBJ2-2; the D is unclear. This CDR3 is CASSLGLGTTNTGELFF. In DNA, the CDR3 is TGTGCCAGCAGTTTAGGATTGGGCACTACTAACACCGGGGAGCTGTTTTTT.